This T cell receptor (beta chain) originates from a study of cytomegalovirus exposure and HLA in healthy donors. Whole-study findings and limits: Presence/absence analyses rested on an assumption that sequencing depth was roughly uniform across donors. With high specificity and sensitivity, the classifier reportedly diagnosed cytomegalovirus status. Data from an earlier analysis indicated that most TCR beta V segments were productive either about 87% or about 30% of the time.

Notes on this clone: The antigen remains unidentified.

13 Jbeta primers and 60 Vbeta primers were used for the PCR. Measured with immunoSEQ multiplex PCR; TCRdb has only the in-frame clones, and not every one. The sample carries roughly 230,000 clones, around nine tenths recorded once. The V gene's germline CDR1 is SGHNT and CDR2 YYREEE (reference sequence). V lost 4 bases to trimming and J lost 5 bases, with 13 bases between them. This CDR3 is built from 14 residues. J is TRBJ1-5 and V is TRBV5-4; D is perhaps TRBD1 (6 bases). The receptor's source is a girl aged 2 to 9 in good health and CMV-seronegative. The sequencing input was PBMCs. CDR3 nucleotide sequence: TGTGCCAGCAGCCAGGACAGAGGCGATCAGCCCCAGCATTTT. Protein sequence: CASSQDRGDQPQHF. Using reference TRBV5-4 and TRBJ1-5 for the parts outside the CDR3, the full variable domain is ETGVTQSPTHLIKTRGQQVTLRCSSQSGHNTVSWYQQALGQGPQFIFQYYREEENGRGNFPPRFSGLQFPNYSSELNVNALELDDSALYLCASSQDRGDQPQHFGDGTRLSIL.